These T cell receptor beta chains were read from a single sample in a study of beta chain features in type 1 diabetes. Assay: immunoSEQ multiplex PCR; the TCRdb copy retains only in-frame clones and omits some. This repertoire shows under 450,000 clones, over 11% found once; its top ten account for 0.03% to 0.04%. Specimen: naive CD4+ T cells from blood. All receptors come from a man younger than 40 in good health. Both conserved end residues are part of each CDR3. The D gene is left open where the match is weak. Clone size, where shown, is once, few, many, or a class for clones that have expanded.

D	V	size	J	CDR3	DNA
TRBD1	TRBV29-1	NA	TRBJ2-7	CSVGTDNYLEQYF	TGCAGCGTCGGGACAGACAATTATCTCGAGCAGTACTTC
NA	TRBV18	NA	TRBJ1-5	CASSPLGYGDQPQHF	TGTGCCAGCTCACCACTGGGGTATGGTGATCAGCCCCAGCATTTT
NA	TRBV7-8	NA	TRBJ2-5	CASSLYGGRETQYF	TGTGCCAGCAGCTTATACGGGGGGCGGGAGACCCAGTACTTC
TRBD2	TRBV11-3	NA	TRBJ2-2	CASSGRLAGGNTGELFF	TGTGCCAGCAGCGGCCGACTAGCGGGAGGGAACACCGGGGAGCTGTTTTTT
TRBD2	TRBV5-4	NA	TRBJ2-3	CASSERLAGGSTDTQYF	TGTGCCAGCAGCGAGAGATTAGCGGGGGGCAGCACAGATACGCAGTATTTT
TRBD2	TRBV28	NA	TRBJ2-5	CASSLLLAGAQETQYF	TGTGCCAGCAGTTTATTACTAGCGGGAGCACAAGAGACCCAGTACTTC
NA	TRBV7-2	few	TRBJ2-7	CASSLIFSGVAPYEQYF	TGTGCCAGCAGCTTAATTTTTTCGGGGGTCGCCCCCTACGAGCAGTACTTC
TRBD1	TRBV29-1	NA	TRBJ1-1	CSVDPQGRNTEAFF	TGCAGCGTTGACCCACAGGGGCGGAACACTGAAGCTTTCTTT
TRBD2	TRBV15	few	TRBJ2-5	CATSKPSGGAETQYF	TGTGCCACCAGCAAACCTAGCGGGGGGGCGGAGACCCAGTACTTC
TRBD1	TRBV30	few	TRBJ1-4	CACSGTGIEKLFF	TGTGCCTGTTCCGGGACAGGGATTGAAAAACTGTTTTTT
NA	TRBV4-2	few	TRBJ2-1	CASSRGAGEQFF	TGTGCCAGCAGCCGGGGTGCTGGTGAGCAGTTCTTC
TRBD2	TRBV7-2	NA	TRBJ2-1	CASSLELAGGRGNEQFF	TGTGCCAGCAGCTTAGAACTAGCGGGAGGGCGAGGCAATGAGCAGTTCTTC
TRBD2	TRBV7-7	NA	TRBJ2-2	CASSPREGTGELFF	TGTGCCAGCAGCCCAAGGGAGGGGACCGGGGAGCTGTTTTTT
NA	TRBV29-1	NA	TRBJ2-2	CSAGTRGNTGELFF	TGCAGCGCAGGTACCAGGGGAAACACCGGGGAGCTGTTTTTT
NA	TRBV2	once	TRBJ2-2	CASRHTGELFF	TGTGCCAGCAGGCATACCGGGGAGCTGTTTTTT
NA	TRBV14	few	TRBJ2-5	CASSRGPGETQYF	TGTGCCAGCAGCCGTGGACCGGGTGAGACCCAGTACTTC